Presented here are 8 T cell receptor beta chains from one specimen sequenced in a study of Graves' ophthalmopathy and Graves' hyperthyroidism. Investigators amplified TCR beta CDR3 regions from RNA transcripts. First-round RT-PCR employed HTBI primers, with a second-round multiplex PCR after it. TCRdb re-derived calls from the multiplex PCR reads in MiXCR, one entry per CDR3 protein. In the table there are over a million distinct CDR3 sequences, about 36% of which are singletons. Sequenced input: peripheral blood or thyroid tissue (not recorded which). Receptors originate from an adult man with Graves' hyperthyroidism.

Ten or more counts support this clonotype. The chain combines TRBV2 with TRBJ2-6; 8 bases map to TRBD1. V gave up 6 bases and J gave up 1 base; unmatched junction bases: 11. The CDR3 length is 18 residues. CDR1 and CDR2 (germline): SNHLY, FYNNEI. The CDR3 spells CASRPRQGFPSGANVLTF. The CDR3 DNA follows: TGTGCCAGCAGACCCAGACAGGGGTTCCCATCTGGGGCCAACGTCCTGACTTTC.

The chain uses TRBV9 and TRBJ1-1; D unclear. The CDR3 has 14 residues. V lost 3 bases and J 4 bases, leaving 13 bases between the germline ends. Germline CDR1 and CDR2: SGDLS and YYNGEE. In nucleotides, the CDR3 is TGTGCCAGCAGCGATCCGGGAACGGGCACTGAAGCTTTCTTT. This translates into CASSDPGTGTEAFF.

Details on this clonotype: A much larger clone differs from this one at a single base, so this may be a read error. V gene TRBV19 combines with J gene TRBJ1-5; TRBD1 matches at 10 bases. The CDR3 has 14 residues. CDR1 and CDR2 from the germline V gene are LNHDA and SQIVND (reference sequence). This chain's CDR3 is CVSRDRDRGQPQHF. For the CDR3, the DNA is TGTGTCAGTAGGGACCGGGACAGGGGACAGCCCCAGCATTTT.

In its sample, this clonotype was seen many times. The chain uses TRBV7-9 and TRBJ1-1; D gene unclear. Germline values: CDR1 SEHNR, CDR2 FQNEAQ (reference sequence). The V end lost 7 bases, the J end lost 1 base, and 16 bases lay between the germline ends. The CDR3 contains 15 residues. The chain's CDR3 is CASNSWEAKNTEAFF. CDR3 bases: TGTGCCAGCAACTCATGGGAGGCGAAGAACACTGAAGCTTTCTTT.

In this sample, this clonotype turned up a few times. The chain has TRBV20-1 and TRBJ2-7, with TRBD1 matching over 11 bases. V dropped 5 bases and J dropped 6; count of bases not matched to a gene: 12. The germline V gene encodes CDR1 DFQATT and CDR2 SNEGSKA (reference sequence). CDR3 length: 15 amino acids. The CDR3 sequence: CSAGEGTGGYVEQYF. CDR3 coding DNA: TGCAGTGCTGGGGAAGGGACAGGGGGATATGTCGAGCAGTACTTC.

This clonotype was found many times. V is TRBV5-6 and J is TRBJ1-5; D is undetermined. V was pared by 4 bases and J by 7 bases, with 12 bases between. Germline assignment: CDR1 SGHDT and CDR2 YYEEEE. This CDR3 has 13 amino acids. Here the CDR3 reads CASSLRHLQPQHF. The CDR3 nucleotides read TGTGCCAGCAGCCTCCGACACTTACAGCCCCAGCATTTT.

This clonotype was recorded a few times. V and J are TRBV20-1 and TRBJ2-7, with 8 bases identical to TRBD2. CDR3 length: 15 residues. Germline-derived CDR1 and CDR2 are DFQATT and SNEGSKA (reference sequence). With V trimmed by 0 bases and J by 3 bases, 7 bases remained unmatched. The CDR3 is CSARDSQRGSYEQYF. CDR3 DNA sequence: TGCAGTGCTAGAGATTCCCAGCGGGGGAGCTACGAGCAGTACTTC.

This clonotype was observed a few times. For the CDR3, the DNA is TGTGCCAGCAGTCGGACAGCCCTCACCGGGGAGCTGTTTTTT. It specifies CASSRTALTGELFF. The chain has TRBV28 and TRBJ2-2; tentative D call: TRBD1 (6 bases). Germline loops: CDR1 MDHEN, CDR2 SYDVKM. The CDR3 has 14 residues. V gave up 5 bases and J gave up 4 bases, with 11 bases separating them.